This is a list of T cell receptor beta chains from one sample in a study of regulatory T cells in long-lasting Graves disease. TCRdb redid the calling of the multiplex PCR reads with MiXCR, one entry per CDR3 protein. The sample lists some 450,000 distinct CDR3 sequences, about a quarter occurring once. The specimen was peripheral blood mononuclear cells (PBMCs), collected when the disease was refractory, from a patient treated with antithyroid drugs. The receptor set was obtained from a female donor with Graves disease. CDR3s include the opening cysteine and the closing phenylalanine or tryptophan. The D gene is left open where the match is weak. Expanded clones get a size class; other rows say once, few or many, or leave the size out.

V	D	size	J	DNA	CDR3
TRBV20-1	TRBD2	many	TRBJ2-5	TGCAGTGCAAAACGGGGGGTGGAGACCCAGTACTTC	CSAKRGVETQYF
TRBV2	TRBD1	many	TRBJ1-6	TGTGCCAGCAGTGCCGCAGGACAGGGCAACTATAATTCACCCCTCCACTTT	CASSAAGQGNYNSPLHF
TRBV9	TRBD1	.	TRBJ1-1	TGTGCCAGCAGCACCGGGACAGCTCACACTGAAGCTTTCTTT	CASSTGTAHTEAFF
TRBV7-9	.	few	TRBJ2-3	TGTGCCAGCAGCTTAGATCGTACCACAGATACGCAGTATTTT	CASSLDRTTDTQYF
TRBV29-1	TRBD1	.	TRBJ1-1	TGCAGCGCCAGGGACAGGGGTATTTTCTTT	CSARDRGIFF
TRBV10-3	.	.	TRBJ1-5	TGTGCCATCAGCGCCCGGGACTTCAATAGCAATCAGCCCCAGCATTTT	CAISARDFNSNQPQHF
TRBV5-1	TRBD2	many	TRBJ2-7	TGCGCCAGCAGCTTGCGGCGGGGGGTAGGTTACGAGCAGTACTTC	CASSLRRGVGYEQYF
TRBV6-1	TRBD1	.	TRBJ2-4	TGTGCCAGCAGTATCGACAGGGACGGGTCCAAAAACATTCAGTACTTC	CASSIDRDGSKNIQYF
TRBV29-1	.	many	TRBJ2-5	TGCAGCGTTCGGGCCCCAGGGTCCCCGGCCCAGTACTTC	CSVRAPGSPAQYF
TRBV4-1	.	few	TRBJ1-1	TGCGCCAGCAGCCAAGATCGGGGGCCCAGCACTGAAGCTTTCTTT	CASSQDRGPSTEAFF
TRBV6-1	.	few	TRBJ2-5	TGTGCCAGCAGGCAGCGCGGGGAGACCCAGTACTTC	CASRQRGETQYF
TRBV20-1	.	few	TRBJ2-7	TGCAGCACAGAAGGGGTAGGCGGATGGGACTACGAGCAGTACTTC	CSTEGVGGWDYEQYF
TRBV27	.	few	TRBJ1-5	TGTGCCAGCAGTTTAAGGTTGTCCACCGCGGACAATCAGCCCCAGCATTTT	CASSLRLSTADNQPQHF
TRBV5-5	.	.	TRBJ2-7	TGTGCCAGCAGCTTGCGGGACACACACTACGAGCAGTACTTC	CASSLRDTHYEQYF
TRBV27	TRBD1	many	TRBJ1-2	TGTGCCAGCAGTTTATCGACAGGGTATGGCTACACCTTC	CASSLSTGYGYTF
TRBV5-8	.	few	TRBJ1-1	TGTGCCAGCAGTTTGATTACAGGGATGGCTGAAGCTTTCTTT	CASSLITGMAEAFF
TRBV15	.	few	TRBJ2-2	TGTGCCACCACCTGGCGTCGAGACACCGGGGAGCTGTTTTTT	CATTWRRDTGELFF
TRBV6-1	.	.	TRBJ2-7	TGTGCCAGCAGTGAACCCGGCAGCAAGCAGTACTTC	CASSEPGSKQYF
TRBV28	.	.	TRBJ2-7	TGTGCCAGCAGTCGAAGACAGACCCTCTCCGAGCAGTGCTTC	CASSRRQTLSEQCF
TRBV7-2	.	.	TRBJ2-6	TGTGCCAGCAGCTTACGCGGGGGCCAAATGGGGGCCAACGTCCTGACTTTC	CASSLRGGQMGANVLTF
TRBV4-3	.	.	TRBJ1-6	TGCGCCAGCAGCCAAGAGACAGCTAATTCACCCCTCCACTTT	CASSQETANSPLHF
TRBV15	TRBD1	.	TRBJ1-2	TGTACCACCAGCAGGGTTCGAGGGGGCGCAGGTAGTGGCTACACCTTC	CTTSRVRGGAGSGYTF
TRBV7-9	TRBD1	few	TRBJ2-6	TGTGCCAGTAGCCTTTGGTTAGGGGGCCCTGGGGCCAACGTCCTGACTTTC	CASSLWLGGPGANVLTF
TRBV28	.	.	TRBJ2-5	TGTGCCAGCAGCCCCGGCGGCGGGTTTCAAGAGACCCAGTACTTC	CASSPGGGFQETQYF
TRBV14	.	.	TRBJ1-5	TGTGCCAGCAGCCAATTGGGATTGGGTCCCCAGCATTTT	CASSQLGLGPQHF
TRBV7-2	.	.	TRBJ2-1	TGTGCCAGCAGCTTAGATCCTAGCTTATACAATGAGCAGTTCTTC	CASSLDPSLYNEQFF
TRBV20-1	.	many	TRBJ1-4	TGCAGTGCTTTCGGGGAAACTAATGAAAAACTGTTTTTT	CSAFGETNEKLFF
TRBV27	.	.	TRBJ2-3	TGTGCCTCCAAGAGGAGTTGGACAGATACGCAGTATTTT	CASKRSWTDTQYF
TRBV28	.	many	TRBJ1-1	TGTGCCAGCAGTATAGGACGGAGTATGAACACTGAAGCTTTCTTT	CASSIGRSMNTEAFF
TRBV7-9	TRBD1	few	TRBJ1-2	TGTGCCGTAATGGACAGGTTCATGCATGGCTACACCTTC	CAVMDRFMHGYTF